The clone carrying this TCR beta chain was detected ten times or more. The CDR3 end is not reached by the read, which stops 3 residues before it; the germline J gene fills it in. TCRdb's table, derived via immunoSEQ multiplex PCR, lists solely in-frame clones and lacks some. The sample presents about 35,000 clones, none singletons. This record comes from a study of T cell clonality in common variable immunodeficiency. The CDR3 covers 16 residues. Germline V gene lookup returns CDR1 SGDLS and CDR2 YYNGEE. Trimming cost V 3 bases and J 4 bases; bases outside gene matches: 6. The sequence came from a person aged 18-70 years in good health. The sequencing sample was made of peripheral blood mononuclear cells. The gene calls are TRBV9 and TRBJ1-5, with TRBD1 matching 11 bases. The sequenced CDR3 bases are TGTGCCAGCAGCGCGGGACAGGGGGGAAGAAATCAGCCC. Amino acids: CASSAGQGGRNQP. The whole CDR3 sequence reads CASSAGQGGRNQPQHF. The full variable domain, its missing parts supplied by reference TRBV9 and TRBJ1-5, is DSGVTQTPKHLITATGQRVTLRCSPRSGDLSVYWYQQSLDQGLQFLIQYYNGEERAKGNILERFSAQQFPDLHSELNLSSLELGDSALYFCASSAGQGGRNQPQHFGDGTRLSIL.